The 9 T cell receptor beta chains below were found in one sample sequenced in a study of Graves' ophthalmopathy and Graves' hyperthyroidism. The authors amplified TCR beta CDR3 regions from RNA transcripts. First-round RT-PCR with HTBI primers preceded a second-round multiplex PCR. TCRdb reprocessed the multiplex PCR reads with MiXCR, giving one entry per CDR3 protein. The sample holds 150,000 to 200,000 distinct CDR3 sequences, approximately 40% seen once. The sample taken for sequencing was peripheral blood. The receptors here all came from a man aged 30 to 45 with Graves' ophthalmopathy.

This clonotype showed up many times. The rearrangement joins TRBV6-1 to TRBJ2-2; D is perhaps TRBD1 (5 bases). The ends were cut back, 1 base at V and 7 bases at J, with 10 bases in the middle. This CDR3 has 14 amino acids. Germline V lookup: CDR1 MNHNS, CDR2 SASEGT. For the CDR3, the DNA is TGTGCCAGCAGTGAAGGACAGTTTCACGGGGAGCTGTTTTTT. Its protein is CASSEGQFHGELFF.

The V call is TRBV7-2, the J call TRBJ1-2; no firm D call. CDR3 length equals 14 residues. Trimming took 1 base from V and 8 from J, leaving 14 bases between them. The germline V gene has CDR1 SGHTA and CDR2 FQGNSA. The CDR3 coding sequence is TGTGCCAGCAGCTTAGATCCCGGGAAGTGGGGCTACACCTTC. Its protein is CASSLDPGKWGYTF. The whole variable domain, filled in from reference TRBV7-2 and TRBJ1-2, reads GAGVSQSPSNKVTEKGKDVELRCDPISGHTALYWYRQSLGQGLEFLIYFQGNSAPDKSGLPSDRFSAERTGGSVSTLTIQRTQQEDSAVYLCASSLDPGKWGYTFGSGTRLTVV.

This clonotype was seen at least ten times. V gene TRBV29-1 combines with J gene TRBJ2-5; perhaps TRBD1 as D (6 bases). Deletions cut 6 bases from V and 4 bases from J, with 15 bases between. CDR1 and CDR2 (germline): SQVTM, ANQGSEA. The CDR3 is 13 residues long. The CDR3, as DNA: TGCAGCGTGGAATACAGGGATGGAGAGACCCAGTACTTC. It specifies CSVEYRDGETQYF.

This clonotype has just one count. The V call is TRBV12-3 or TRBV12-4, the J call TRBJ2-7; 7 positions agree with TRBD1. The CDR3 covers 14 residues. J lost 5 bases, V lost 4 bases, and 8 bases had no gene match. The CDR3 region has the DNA TGTGCCAGCAGTTCATCAAACAGGGGCCACGAGCAGTACTTC. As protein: CASSSSNRGHEQYF.

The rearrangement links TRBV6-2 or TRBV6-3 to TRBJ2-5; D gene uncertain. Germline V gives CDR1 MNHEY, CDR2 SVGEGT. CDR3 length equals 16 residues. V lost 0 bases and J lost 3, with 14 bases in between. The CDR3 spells CASSYSRRVSEETQYF. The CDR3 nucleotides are TGTGCCAGCAGTTACTCGAGAAGGGTTTCCGAAGAGACCCAGTACTTC.

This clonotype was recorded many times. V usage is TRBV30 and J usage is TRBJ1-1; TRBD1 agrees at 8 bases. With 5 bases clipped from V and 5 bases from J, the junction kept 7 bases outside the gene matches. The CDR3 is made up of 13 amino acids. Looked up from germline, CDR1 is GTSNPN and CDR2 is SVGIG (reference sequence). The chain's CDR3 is CAWSPGQETEAFF. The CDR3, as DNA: TGTGCCTGGTCACCGGGACAGGAGACTGAAGCTTTCTTT.

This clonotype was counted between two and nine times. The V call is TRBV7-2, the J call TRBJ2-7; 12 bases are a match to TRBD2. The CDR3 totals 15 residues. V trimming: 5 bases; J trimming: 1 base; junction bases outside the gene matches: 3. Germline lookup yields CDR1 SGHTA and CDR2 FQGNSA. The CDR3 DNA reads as TGTGCCAGCAGCCAACTAGCGGGAGGTTCCTACGAGCAGTACTTC. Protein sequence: CASSQLAGGSYEQYF.

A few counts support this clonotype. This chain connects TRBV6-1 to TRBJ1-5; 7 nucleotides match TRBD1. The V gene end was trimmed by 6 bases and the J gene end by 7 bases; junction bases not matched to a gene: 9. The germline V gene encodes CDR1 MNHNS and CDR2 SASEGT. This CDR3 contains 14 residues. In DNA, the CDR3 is TGTGCCAGCAGAGAGACAGGGTTCGGGCAGCCCCAGCATTTT. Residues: CASRETGFGQPQHF.

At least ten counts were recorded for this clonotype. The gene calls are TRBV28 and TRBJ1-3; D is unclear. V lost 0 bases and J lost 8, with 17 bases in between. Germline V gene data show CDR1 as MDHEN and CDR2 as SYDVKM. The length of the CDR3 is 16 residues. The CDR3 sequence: CASSLCFKEGWHTIYF. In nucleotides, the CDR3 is TGTGCCAGCAGTTTATGCTTTAAGGAAGGGTGGCACACCATATATTTT. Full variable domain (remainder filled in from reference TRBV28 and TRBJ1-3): DVKVTQSSRYLVKRTGEKVFLECVQDMDHENMFWYRQDPGLGLRLIYFSYDVKMKEKGDIPEGYSVSREKKERFSLILESASTNQTSMYLCASSLCFKEGWHTIYFGEGSWLTVV.